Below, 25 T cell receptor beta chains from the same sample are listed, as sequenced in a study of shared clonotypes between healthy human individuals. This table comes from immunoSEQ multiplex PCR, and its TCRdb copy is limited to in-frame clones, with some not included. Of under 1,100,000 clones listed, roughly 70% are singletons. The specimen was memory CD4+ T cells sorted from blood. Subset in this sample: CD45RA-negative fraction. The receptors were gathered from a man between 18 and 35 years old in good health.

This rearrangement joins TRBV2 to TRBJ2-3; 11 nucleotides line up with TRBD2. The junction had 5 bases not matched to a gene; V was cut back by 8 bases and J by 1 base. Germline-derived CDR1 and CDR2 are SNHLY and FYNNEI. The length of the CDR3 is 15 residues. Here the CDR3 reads CASCLAGGGTDTQYF. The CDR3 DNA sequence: TGTGCCAGCTGTCTAGCGGGGGGCGGCACAGATACGCAGTATTTT.

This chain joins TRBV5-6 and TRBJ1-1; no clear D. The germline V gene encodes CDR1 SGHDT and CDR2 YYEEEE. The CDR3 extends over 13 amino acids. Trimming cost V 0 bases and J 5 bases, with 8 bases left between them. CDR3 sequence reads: CASSLGPTTEAFF. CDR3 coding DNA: TGTGCCAGCAGCTTGGGTCCTACGACTGAAGCTTTCTTT.

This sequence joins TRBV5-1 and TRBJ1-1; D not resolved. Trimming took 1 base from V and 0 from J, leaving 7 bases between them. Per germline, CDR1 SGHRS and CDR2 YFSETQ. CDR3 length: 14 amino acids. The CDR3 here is CASSLSAMNTEAFF. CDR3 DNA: TGCGCCAGCAGCTTGTCCGCTATGAACACTGAAGCTTTCTTT.

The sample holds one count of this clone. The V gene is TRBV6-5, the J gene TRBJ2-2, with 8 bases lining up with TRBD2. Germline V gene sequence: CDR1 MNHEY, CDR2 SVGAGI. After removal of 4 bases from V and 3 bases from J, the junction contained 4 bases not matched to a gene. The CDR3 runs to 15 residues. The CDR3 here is CASSSSGGDTGELFF. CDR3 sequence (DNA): TGTGCCAGCAGTTCCAGCGGGGGCGACACCGGGGAGCTGTTTTTT.

The CDR3 loop reads CATSREDRNEKLFF. In DNA form, the CDR3 reads TGTGCCACCAGCAGAGAGGACAGAAATGAAAAACTGTTTTTT. This chain joins TRBV15 and TRBJ1-4; possibly TRBD1 for D (6 bases). The V and J ends lost 0 bases and 5 bases respectively, with 7 bases between them. This CDR3 has 14 residues. Germline V gene sequence: CDR1 LNHNV, CDR2 YYDKDF (reference sequence). Supplemented by reference TRBV15 and TRBJ1-4, the full variable domain reads DAMVIQNPRYQVTQFGKPVTLSCSQTLNHNVMYWYQQKSSQAPKLLFHYYDKDFNNEADTPDNFQSRRPNTSFCFLDIRSPGLGDTAMYLCATSREDRNEKLFFGSGTQLSVL.

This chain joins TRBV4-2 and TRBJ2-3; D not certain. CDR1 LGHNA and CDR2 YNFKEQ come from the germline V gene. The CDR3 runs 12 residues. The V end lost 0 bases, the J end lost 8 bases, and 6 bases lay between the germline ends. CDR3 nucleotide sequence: TGTGCCAGCAGCCAAGATGCCGGTACGCAGTATTTT. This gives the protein CASSQDAGTQYF.

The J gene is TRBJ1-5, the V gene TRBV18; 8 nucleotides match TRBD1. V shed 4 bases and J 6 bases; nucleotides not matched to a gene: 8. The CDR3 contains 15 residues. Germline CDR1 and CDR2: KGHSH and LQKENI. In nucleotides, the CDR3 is TGTGCCAGCTCACAGGGACAGGTTGATGGTCAGCCCCAGCATTTT. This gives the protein CASSQGQVDGQPQHF.

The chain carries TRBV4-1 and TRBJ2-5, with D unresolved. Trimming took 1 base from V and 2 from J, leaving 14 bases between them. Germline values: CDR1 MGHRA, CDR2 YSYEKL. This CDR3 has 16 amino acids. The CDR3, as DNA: TGCGCCAGCAGCCAAGGTCCCACAGAAGCTCAAGAGACCCAGTACTTC. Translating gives CASSQGPTEAQETQYF.

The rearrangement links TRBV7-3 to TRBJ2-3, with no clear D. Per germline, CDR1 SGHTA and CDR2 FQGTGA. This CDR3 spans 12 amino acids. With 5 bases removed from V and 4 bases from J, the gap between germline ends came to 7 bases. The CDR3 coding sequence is TGTGCCAGCAGCCGTCGATCAGATACGCAGTATTTT. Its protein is CASSRRSDTQYF.

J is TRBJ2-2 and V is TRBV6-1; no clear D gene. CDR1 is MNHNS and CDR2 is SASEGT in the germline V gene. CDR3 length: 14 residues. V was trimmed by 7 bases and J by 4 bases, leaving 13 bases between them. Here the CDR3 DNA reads TGTGCCAGCAAGCCGAGCCAGAGCACCGGGGAGCTGTTTTTT. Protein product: CASKPSQSTGELFF.

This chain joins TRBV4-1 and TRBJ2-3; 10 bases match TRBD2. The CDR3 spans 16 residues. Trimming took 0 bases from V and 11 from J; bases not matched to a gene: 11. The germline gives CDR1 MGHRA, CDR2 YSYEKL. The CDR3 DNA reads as TGCGCCAGCAGCCAAGAGGGCAGCGGGGGGGGTCAAAGGCAGTATTTT. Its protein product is CASSQEGSGGGQRQYF.

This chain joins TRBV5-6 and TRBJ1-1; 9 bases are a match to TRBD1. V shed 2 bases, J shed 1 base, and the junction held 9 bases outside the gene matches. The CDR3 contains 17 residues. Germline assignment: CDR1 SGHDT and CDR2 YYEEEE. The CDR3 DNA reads TGTGCCAGCAGCTTATTAGGGACAGGGATAAGGAACACTGAAGCTTTCTTT. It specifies CASSLLGTGIRNTEAFF.

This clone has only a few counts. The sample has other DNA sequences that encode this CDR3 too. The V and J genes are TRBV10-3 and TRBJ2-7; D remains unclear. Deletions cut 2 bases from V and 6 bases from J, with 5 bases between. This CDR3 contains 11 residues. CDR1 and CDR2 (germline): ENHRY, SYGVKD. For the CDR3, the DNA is TGTGCCATCAGTGAGGGACCCGAGCAGTACTTC. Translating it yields CAISEGPEQYF.

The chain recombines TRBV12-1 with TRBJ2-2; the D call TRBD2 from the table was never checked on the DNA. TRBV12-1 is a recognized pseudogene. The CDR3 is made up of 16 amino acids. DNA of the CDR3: TGTGCCAGCAGCTTTTCCAGCGGGGGAAACACCGGGGAGCTGTTTTTT. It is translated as CASSFSSGGNTGELFF.

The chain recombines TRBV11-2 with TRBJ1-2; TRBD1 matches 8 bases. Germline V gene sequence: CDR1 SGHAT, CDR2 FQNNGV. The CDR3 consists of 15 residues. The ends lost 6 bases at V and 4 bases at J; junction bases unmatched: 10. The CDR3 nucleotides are TGTGCCAGCAGTCAAGGACAGGGAGGACCCTATGGCTACACCTTC. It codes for CASSQGQGGPYGYTF. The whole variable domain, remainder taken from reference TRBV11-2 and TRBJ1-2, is EAGVAQSPRYKIIEKRQSVAFWCNPISGHATLYWYQQILGQGPKLLIQFQNNGVVDDSQLPKDRFSAERLKGVDSTLKIQPAKLEDSAVYLCASSQGQGGPYGYTFGSGTRLTVV.

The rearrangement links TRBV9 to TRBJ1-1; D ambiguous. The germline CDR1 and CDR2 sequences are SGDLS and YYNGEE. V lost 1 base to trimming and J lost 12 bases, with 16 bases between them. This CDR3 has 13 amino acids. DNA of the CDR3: TGTGCCAGCAGCGTAATAACCGAATATGGGTCTTTCTTT. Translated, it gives CASSVITEYGSFF.

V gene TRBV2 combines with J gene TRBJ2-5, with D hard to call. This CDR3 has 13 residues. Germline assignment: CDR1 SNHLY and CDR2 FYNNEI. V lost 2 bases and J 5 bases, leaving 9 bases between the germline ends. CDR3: CASSERMGETQYF. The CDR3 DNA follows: TGTGCCAGCAGTGAAAGAATGGGGGAGACCCAGTACTTC.

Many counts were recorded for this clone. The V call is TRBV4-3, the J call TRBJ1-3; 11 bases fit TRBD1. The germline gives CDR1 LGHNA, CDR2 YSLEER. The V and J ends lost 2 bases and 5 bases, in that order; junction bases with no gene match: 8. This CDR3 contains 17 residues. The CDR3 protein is CASSQTPGQGVRNTIYF. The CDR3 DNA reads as TGCGCCAGCAGCCAAACACCGGGACAGGGGGTCAGAAACACCATATATTTT.

CDR3 in amino acids: CASSEGPGGTQYF. Here the CDR3 DNA reads TGTGCCAGCAGTGAAGGTCCGGGGGGAACCCAGTACTTC. V gene TRBV2 combines with J gene TRBJ2-5; 7 bases align to TRBD2. The length of the CDR3 is 13 residues. Germline V CDR1 and CDR2: SNHLY, FYNNEI. Trimming took 1 base from V and 8 from J; bases not matched to a gene: 4.

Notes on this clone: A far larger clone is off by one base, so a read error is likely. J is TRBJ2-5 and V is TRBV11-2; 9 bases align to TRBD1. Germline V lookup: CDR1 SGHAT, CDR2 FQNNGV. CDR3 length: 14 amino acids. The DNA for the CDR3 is TGTGCCAGCGGCTTTGGGACAGGGTCGGGGACTCAGTACTTC. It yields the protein CASGFGTGSGTQYF.

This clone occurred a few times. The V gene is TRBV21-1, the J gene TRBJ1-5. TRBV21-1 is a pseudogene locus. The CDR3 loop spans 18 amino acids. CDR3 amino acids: CASSKGEAARSLNQPQHF. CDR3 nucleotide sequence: TGTGCCAGCAGCAAAGGGGAAGCCGCCAGGTCTCTCAATCAGCCCCAGCATTTT.

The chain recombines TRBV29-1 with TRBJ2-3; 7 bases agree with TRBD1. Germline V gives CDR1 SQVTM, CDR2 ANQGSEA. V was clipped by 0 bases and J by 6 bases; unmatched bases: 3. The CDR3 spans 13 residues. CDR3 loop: CSVEEQGSDTQYF. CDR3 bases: TGCAGCGTTGAAGAACAGGGGTCTGATACGCAGTATTTT.

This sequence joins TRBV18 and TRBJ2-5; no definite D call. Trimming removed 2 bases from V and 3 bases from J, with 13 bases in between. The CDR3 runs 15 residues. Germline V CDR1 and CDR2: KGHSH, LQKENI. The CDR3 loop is CASSPVGSKEETQYF. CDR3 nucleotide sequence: TGTGCCAGCTCACCAGTGGGCAGCAAAGAAGAGACCCAGTACTTC. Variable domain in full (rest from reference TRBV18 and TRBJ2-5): NAGVMQNPRHLVRRRGQEARLRCSPMKGHSHVYWYRQLPEEGLKFMVYLQKENIIDESGMPKERFSAEFPKEGPSILRIQQVVRGDSAAYFCASSPVGSKEETQYFGPGTRLLVL.

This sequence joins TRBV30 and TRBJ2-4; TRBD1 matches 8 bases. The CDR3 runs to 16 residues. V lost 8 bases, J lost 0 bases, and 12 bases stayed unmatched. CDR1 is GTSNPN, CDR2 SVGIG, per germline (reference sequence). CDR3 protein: CAQRQGMSLAKNIQYF. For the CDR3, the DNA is TGTGCCCAAAGACAGGGGATGTCTTTAGCCAAAAACATTCAGTACTTC.

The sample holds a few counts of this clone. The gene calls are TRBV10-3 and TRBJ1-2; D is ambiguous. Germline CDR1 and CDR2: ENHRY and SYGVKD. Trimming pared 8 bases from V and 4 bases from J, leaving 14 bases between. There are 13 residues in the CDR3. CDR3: CAISRGEVYGYTF. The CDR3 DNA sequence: TGTGCCATCTCCCGCGGGGAGGTCTATGGCTACACCTTC.